This T cell receptor beta chain was identified in a study of cytomegalovirus exposure and HLA in healthy donors. Use of 60 Vbeta and 13 Jbeta primers characterized the PCR. Assay used: immunoSEQ multiplex PCR; TCRdb lists only in-frame clones, some missing. The sample records 150,000 to 200,000 clones, about 80% being singletons. Germline loops: CDR1 MDHEN, CDR2 SYDVKM. CDR3 length: 14 residues. V gave up 3 bases and J gave up 4 bases, with 12 bases separating them. Sequences were obtained from PBMCs. The origin of this receptor is a woman in her 30s in good health and CMV-seropositive. This chain joins TRBV28 and TRBJ1-2, with D unresolved. This CDR3 reads CASSLVGPPYGYTF. CDR3 coding DNA: TGTGCCAGCAGTTTGGTGGGCCCGCCCTATGGCTACACCTTC.